This is a list of T cell receptor beta chains from one sample in a study of shared clonotypes between healthy human individuals. TCRdb's table, derived via immunoSEQ multiplex PCR, lists solely in-frame clones and lacks some. The table has over a million clones, 98% to 99% seen once; the top ten hold approximately 0.4%. What was sequenced was naive CD4+ T cells sorted from blood. All receptors derive from a man aged 25 to 40 in good health. The CDR3 runs from the conserved cysteine through the conserved F or W. The D gene is left open where the match is weak. Size is omitted from some rows. Given values are once, few, many or a class for expanded clones.

D gene: -; J gene: TRBJ2-1; clone size: -; V gene: TRBV29-1; CDR3 DNA: TGCAGCGCCGCCGGGACTGCAACTAATGAGCAGTTCTTC; CDR3 protein: CSAAGTATNEQFF
D gene: -; J gene: TRBJ1-4; clone size: -; V gene: TRBV5-1; CDR3 DNA: TGCGCCAGCAGCTTCACGCCAGGAATGACAACTAATGAAAAACTGTTTTTT; CDR3 protein: CASSFTPGMTTNEKLFF
D gene: -; J gene: TRBJ2-2; clone size: -; V gene: TRBV5-1; CDR3 DNA: TGCGCCAGCAGCTTGGTTCCGGGAGTAGGGACCGGGGAGCTGTTTTTT; CDR3 protein: CASSLVPGVGTGELFF
D gene: -; J gene: TRBJ2-2; clone size: -; V gene: TRBV9; CDR3 DNA: TGTGCCAGCAGCGTAGGAGACAGTTTCACCGGGGAGCTGTTTTTT; CDR3 protein: CASSVGDSFTGELFF
D gene: TRBD1; J gene: TRBJ2-2; clone size: -; V gene: TRBV7-9; CDR3 DNA: TGTGCCAGCAGCTTAGCGTCGGGACAGGGCCGCACCGGGGAGCTGTTTTTT; CDR3 protein: CASSLASGQGRTGELFF
D gene: -; J gene: TRBJ1-1; clone size: -; V gene: TRBV4-1; CDR3 DNA: TGCGCCAGCAGCCATATACTACGGGGTAAGTGGGACACTGAAGCTTTCTTT; CDR3 protein: CASSHILRGKWDTEAFF
D gene: -; J gene: TRBJ2-7; clone size: -; V gene: TRBV6-1; CDR3 DNA: TGTGCCAGCAGTGGGTATAGGGCCTACGAGCAGTACTTC; CDR3 protein: CASSGYRAYEQYF
D gene: -; J gene: TRBJ1-3; clone size: -; V gene: TRBV18; CDR3 DNA: TGTGCCAGCTCACCCTACGGAGAAGGGGGATCTGGAAACACCATATATTTT; CDR3 protein: CASSPYGEGGSGNTIYF
D gene: -; J gene: TRBJ2-7; clone size: -; V gene: TRBV7-2; CDR3 DNA: TGTGCCAGCAGCTCTGGGGTCTACGAGCAGTACTTC; CDR3 protein: CASSSGVYEQYF
D gene: TRBD2; J gene: TRBJ2-1; clone size: -; V gene: TRBV28; CDR3 DNA: TGTGCCAGCAGTTTTAAGTGGGCCGCGGGAGTACGGAATGAGCAGTTCTTC; CDR3 protein: CASSFKWAAGVRNEQFF
D gene: -; J gene: TRBJ2-3; clone size: -; V gene: TRBV7-2; CDR3 DNA: TGTGCCAGCAGCCCAGCAGATACGCAGTATTTT; CDR3 protein: CASSPADTQYF
D gene: -; J gene: TRBJ2-4; clone size: -; V gene: TRBV11-2; CDR3 DNA: TGTGCCAGCCAGGGTCTAACAAAAAACATTCAGTACTTC; CDR3 protein: CASQGLTKNIQYF
D gene: -; J gene: TRBJ2-1; clone size: -; V gene: TRBV6-6; CDR3 DNA: TGTGCCAGCAGTTACCCATTCAATGAGCAGTTCTTC; CDR3 protein: CASSYPFNEQFF
D gene: TRBD1; J gene: TRBJ2-6; clone size: once; V gene: TRBV25-1; CDR3 DNA: TGTGCCAGCAGCCGCACCGACAGGGGGATATCTGGGGCCAACGTCCTGACTTTC; CDR3 protein: CASSRTDRGISGANVLTF
D gene: -; J gene: TRBJ1-5; clone size: -; V gene: TRBV18; CDR3 DNA: TGTGCCAGCTCACCAGCATACGGGGGCAATCAGCCCCAGCATTTT; CDR3 protein: CASSPAYGGNQPQHF
D gene: -; J gene: TRBJ2-5; clone size: -; V gene: TRBV5-1; CDR3 DNA: TGCGCCAGCAGCTTGGATAGGACACCGATCGAGGAGACCCAGTACTTC; CDR3 protein: CASSLDRTPIEETQYF
D gene: -; J gene: TRBJ1-5; clone size: -; V gene: TRBV30; CDR3 DNA: TGTGCCTGGAGTGTAGTGGGGCCCCAACAGCCCCAGCATTTT; CDR3 protein: CAWSVVGPQQPQHF
D gene: -; J gene: TRBJ2-1; clone size: -; V gene: TRBV20-1; CDR3 DNA: TGCAGTGCTAGGGAGAATGAGCAGTTCTTC; CDR3 protein: CSARENEQFF
D gene: -; J gene: TRBJ2-2; clone size: -; V gene: TRBV9; CDR3 DNA: TGTGCCAGCAGCGCGGGACCGAACACCGGGGAGCTGTTTTTT; CDR3 protein: CASSAGPNTGELFF
D gene: -; J gene: TRBJ2-5; clone size: -; V gene: TRBV18; CDR3 DNA: TGTGCCAGCTCACCAGGGGGAGCCCGGCTAGTTGAGACCCAGTACTTC; CDR3 protein: CASSPGGARLVETQYF
D gene: TRBD2; J gene: TRBJ2-7; clone size: -; V gene: TRBV28; CDR3 DNA: TGTGCCAGCAGTTTAATTCCGGGGGGAACTTTAGGAGAGCAGTACTTC; CDR3 protein: CASSLIPGGTLGEQYF
D gene: -; J gene: TRBJ2-1; clone size: few; V gene: TRBV28; CDR3 DNA: TGTGCCAGCAGTTTATACGGCAATGAGCAGTTCTTC; CDR3 protein: CASSLYGNEQFF
D gene: -; J gene: TRBJ2-7; clone size: once; V gene: TRBV6-1; CDR3 DNA: TGTGCCAGCAGTGAAATCGGGACCATAACCCACGAGCAGTACTTC; CDR3 protein: CASSEIGTITHEQYF
D gene: TRBD2; J gene: TRBJ2-5; clone size: -; V gene: TRBV5-6; CDR3 DNA: TGTGCCAGCAGCCCCGGACTAGCGGGAGTGTGGGAGACCCAGTACTTC; CDR3 protein: CASSPGLAGVWETQYF
D gene: TRBD1; J gene: TRBJ2-7; clone size: -; V gene: TRBV7-2; CDR3 DNA: TGTGCCAGCAGCTTAAATCCCGGACAGGGTCCCCACGAGCAGTACTTC; CDR3 protein: CASSLNPGQGPHEQYF
D gene: TRBD1; J gene: TRBJ1-3; clone size: -; V gene: TRBV5-4; CDR3 DNA: TGTGCCAGCAGCTTGCCCGGACAGGGCTCTGGAAACACCATATATTTT; CDR3 protein: CASSLPGQGSGNTIYF
D gene: -; J gene: TRBJ2-7; clone size: -; V gene: TRBV18; CDR3 DNA: TGTGCCAGCTCACCTAGTCCACAGGCCTACGAGCAGTACTTC; CDR3 protein: CASSPSPQAYEQYF
D gene: -; J gene: TRBJ2-3; clone size: -; V gene: TRBV28; CDR3 DNA: TGTGCCAGCAGTTTACTGGGAGCTAGCACAGATACGCAGTATTTT; CDR3 protein: CASSLLGASTDTQYF
D gene: TRBD2; J gene: TRBJ2-7; clone size: -; V gene: TRBV11-2; CDR3 DNA: TGTGCCAGCAGTGCGGGCGGGGGTATCTACGAGCAGTACTTC; CDR3 protein: CASSAGGGIYEQYF
D gene: -; J gene: TRBJ2-7; clone size: -; V gene: TRBV5-1; CDR3 DNA: TGCGCCAGCAGCCCACGGACTGGGGGGAGCTACGAGCAGTACTTC; CDR3 protein: CASSPRTGGSYEQYF
D gene: TRBD1; J gene: TRBJ2-1; clone size: -; V gene: TRBV28; CDR3 DNA: TGTGCCAGCAGTTTGGGACAGGGGGCTTTCCACTCCTACAATGAGCAGTTCTTC; CDR3 protein: CASSLGQGAFHSYNEQFF
D gene: TRBD1; J gene: TRBJ2-1; clone size: -; V gene: TRBV2; CDR3 DNA: TGTGCCAGCAGTCGGACAGGGAATGAGCAGTTCTTC; CDR3 protein: CASSRTGNEQFF
D gene: TRBD1; J gene: TRBJ2-6; clone size: -; V gene: TRBV18; CDR3 DNA: TGTGCCAGCTCCGTCATAGGGGGCGCTTCTGGGGCCAACGTCCTGACTTTC; CDR3 protein: CASSVIGGASGANVLTF
D gene: TRBD2; J gene: TRBJ2-5; clone size: -; V gene: TRBV5-1; CDR3 DNA: TGCGCCAGCAGCTGGCATCTCCTAGCGGGAGAAGAGACCCAGTACTTC; CDR3 protein: CASSWHLLAGEETQYF
D gene: -; J gene: TRBJ1-4; clone size: -; V gene: TRBV2; CDR3 DNA: TGTGCCAGCACCTCCGCGCGGGTGGCAAGGGAACTGTTTTTT; CDR3 protein: CASTSARVARELFF
D gene: -; J gene: TRBJ2-7; clone size: -; V gene: TRBV28; CDR3 DNA: TGTGCCAGCAGTAGGGGGGGGGATACCTACGAGCAGTACTTC; CDR3 protein: CASSRGGDTYEQYF
D gene: TRBD1; J gene: TRBJ1-3; clone size: -; V gene: TRBV10-3; CDR3 DNA: TGTGCCGTAACAGGGGTCTCTGGAAACACCATATATTTT; CDR3 protein: CAVTGVSGNTIYF
D gene: -; J gene: TRBJ2-7; clone size: -; V gene: TRBV7-2; CDR3 DNA: TGTGCCAGCAGCCCTCTCTCCTACGAGCAGTACTTC; CDR3 protein: CASSPLSYEQYF
D gene: -; J gene: TRBJ2-3; clone size: -; V gene: TRBV18; CDR3 DNA: TGTGCCAGCTCACACACCCAGGTCTCCCTAAGCACAGATACGCAGTATTTT; CDR3 protein: CASSHTQVSLSTDTQYF
D gene: -; J gene: TRBJ1-5; clone size: -; V gene: TRBV7-2; CDR3 DNA: TGTGCCAGCAGCCCCGCGGGCAATCAGCCCCAGCATTTT; CDR3 protein: CASSPAGNQPQHF
D gene: TRBD2; J gene: TRBJ2-7; clone size: -; V gene: TRBV27; CDR3 DNA: TGTGCCAGCGCCGCTGGGAGGGGAGGGCGGTACGAGCAGTACTTC; CDR3 protein: CASAAGRGGRYEQYF
D gene: -; J gene: TRBJ2-5; clone size: once; V gene: TRBV6-1; CDR3 DNA: TGTGCCAGCAGTGAAGCGGTCTTTGAGCCGCGGGAGACCCAGTACTTC; CDR3 protein: CASSEAVFEPRETQYF
D gene: TRBD1; J gene: TRBJ2-5; clone size: -; V gene: TRBV19; CDR3 DNA: TGTGCCAGTAGTAACCCTCAGGGGGCGCGTGGGGAGACCCAGTACTTC; CDR3 protein: CASSNPQGARGETQYF
D gene: -; J gene: TRBJ1-3; clone size: -; V gene: TRBV9; CDR3 DNA: TGTGCCAGCAGCGTAGAAGCCAGCTCTGGAAACACCATATATTTT; CDR3 protein: CASSVEASSGNTIYF
D gene: -; J gene: TRBJ2-1; clone size: -; V gene: TRBV5-1; CDR3 DNA: TGCGCCAGCAGAGGTCCAGGGGACGGGAATGAGCAGTTCTTC; CDR3 protein: CASRGPGDGNEQFF
D gene: TRBD1; J gene: TRBJ2-2; clone size: -; V gene: TRBV7-2; CDR3 DNA: TGTGCCAGCAGCCCCCGGGACAGGCACACCGGGGAGCTGTTTTTT; CDR3 protein: CASSPRDRHTGELFF
D gene: -; J gene: TRBJ1-4; clone size: once; V gene: TRBV4-3; CDR3 DNA: TGCGCCAGCAGCCAAGACCCCTATGGGGGGGCGGATGAAAAACTGTTTTTT; CDR3 protein: CASSQDPYGGADEKLFF
D gene: TRBD2; J gene: TRBJ2-1; clone size: -; V gene: TRBV18; CDR3 DNA: TGTGCCAGCTCACCCCTCGGACTAGCGGCTAATGAGCAGTTCTTC; CDR3 protein: CASSPLGLAANEQFF
D gene: -; J gene: TRBJ2-2; clone size: -; V gene: TRBV11-2; CDR3 DNA: TGTGCCAGCAGCTTGATCTTTGGGTACACCGGGGAGCTGTTTTTT; CDR3 protein: CASSLIFGYTGELFF
D gene: TRBD1; J gene: TRBJ2-1; clone size: -; V gene: TRBV11-3; CDR3 DNA: TGTGCCAGCAGCCCCCAGACAGGGATTGGCTACAATGAGCAGTTCTTC; CDR3 protein: CASSPQTGIGYNEQFF
D gene: -; J gene: TRBJ2-7; clone size: -; V gene: TRBV16; CDR3 DNA: TGTGCCAGCAGCCCACCCGGGAGTAGGTTCGAGCAGTACTTC; CDR3 protein: CASSPPGSRFEQYF
D gene: -; J gene: TRBJ1-4; clone size: once; V gene: TRBV18; CDR3 DNA: TGTGCCAGCTCACCACACCCTCGCGATGAAAAACTGTTTTTT; CDR3 protein: CASSPHPRDEKLFF
D gene: -; J gene: TRBJ2-7; clone size: -; V gene: TRBV9; CDR3 DNA: TGTGCCAGCAGCCCGCGTCTGATAGCAGTCCCCTACGAGCAGTACTTC; CDR3 protein: CASSPRLIAVPYEQYF
D gene: -; J gene: TRBJ1-2; clone size: -; V gene: TRBV5-1; CDR3 DNA: TGCGCCAGCACCCTTGGGGTAGAATATGGCTACACCTTC; CDR3 protein: CASTLGVEYGYTF
D gene: -; J gene: TRBJ1-5; clone size: once; V gene: TRBV7-8; CDR3 DNA: TGTGCCAGCAGCTTAGCCGCCAGGGCGGCTCAGCCCCAGCATTTT; CDR3 protein: CASSLAARAAQPQHF
D gene: TRBD2; J gene: TRBJ2-5; clone size: -; V gene: TRBV29-1; CDR3 DNA: TGCAGCGTTGCGGGAGGAACGCGGGAGACCCAGTACTTC; CDR3 protein: CSVAGGTRETQYF
D gene: -; J gene: TRBJ1-3; clone size: -; V gene: TRBV14; CDR3 DNA: TGTGCCAGCAGCCAACGGATCCAACTCTCTGGAAACACCATATATTTT; CDR3 protein: CASSQRIQLSGNTIYF
D gene: -; J gene: TRBJ2-1; clone size: -; V gene: TRBV30; CDR3 DNA: TGTGCCTGGAGTGGGGGGGGCGAGCAGTTCTTC; CDR3 protein: CAWSGGGEQFF